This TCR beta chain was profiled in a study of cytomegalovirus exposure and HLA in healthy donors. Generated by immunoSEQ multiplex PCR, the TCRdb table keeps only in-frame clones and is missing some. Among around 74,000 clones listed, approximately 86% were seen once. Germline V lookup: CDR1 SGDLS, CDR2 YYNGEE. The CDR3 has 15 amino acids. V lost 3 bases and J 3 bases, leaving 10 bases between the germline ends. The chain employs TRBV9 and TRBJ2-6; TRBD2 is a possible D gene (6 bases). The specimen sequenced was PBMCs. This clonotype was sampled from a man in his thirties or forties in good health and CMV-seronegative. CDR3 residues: CASSGWGGGANVLTF. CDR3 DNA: TGTGCCAGCAGCGGATGGGGAGGTGGGGCCAACGTCCTGACTTTC.